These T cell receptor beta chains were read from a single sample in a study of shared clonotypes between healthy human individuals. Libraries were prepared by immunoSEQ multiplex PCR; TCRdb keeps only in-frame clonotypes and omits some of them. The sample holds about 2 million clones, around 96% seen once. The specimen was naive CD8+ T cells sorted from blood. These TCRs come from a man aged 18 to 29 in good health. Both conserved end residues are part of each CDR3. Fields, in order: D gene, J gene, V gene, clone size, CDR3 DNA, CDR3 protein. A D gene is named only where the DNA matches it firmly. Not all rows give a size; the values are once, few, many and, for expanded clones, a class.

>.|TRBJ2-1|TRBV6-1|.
TGTGCCAGCAGTGAAGATGCCTACAATGAGCAGTTCTTC
CASSEDAYNEQFF
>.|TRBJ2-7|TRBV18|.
TGTGCCAGCTCACAAACACGGGGAACCTACGAGCAGTACTTC
CASSQTRGTYEQYF
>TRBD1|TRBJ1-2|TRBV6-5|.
TGTGCCAGCACCAGACAGGGCGGCAACTATGGCTACACCTTC
CASTRQGGNYGYTF
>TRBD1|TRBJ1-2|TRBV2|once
TGTGCCAGCATTTCGCCAGGGGGCTGGTATGGCTACACCTTC
CASISPGGWYGYTF
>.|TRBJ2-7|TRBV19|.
TGTGCCAGTAGGGTGGGATCGAGCGAGCAGTACTTC
CASRVGSSEQYF
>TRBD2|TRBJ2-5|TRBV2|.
TGTGCCAGCAGGGGGACTAGCACAGAGACCCAGTACTTC
CASRGTSTETQYF
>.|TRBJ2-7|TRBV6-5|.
TGTGCCAGCAGTTACTCGGAGAACTACGAGCAGTACTTC
CASSYSENYEQYF
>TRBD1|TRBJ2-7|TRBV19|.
TGTGCCAGTAGTTCAGGGACAGGGGGCTACGAGCAGTACTTC
CASSSGTGGYEQYF
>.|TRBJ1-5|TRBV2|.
TGTGCCAGCAGTCCCCGGCAGGCGGGAATTCGCAATCAGCCCCAGCATTTT
CASSPRQAGIRNQPQHF
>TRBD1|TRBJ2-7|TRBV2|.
TGTGCCAGCAGTGAAGCGCTTGGGGACAGGGACCCATTCTCCTACGAGCAGTACTTC
CASSEALGDRDPFSYEQYF
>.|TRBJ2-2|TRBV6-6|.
TGTGCCAGCAGTTATGCCGGTACCGGGGAGCTGTTTTTT
CASSYAGTGELFF
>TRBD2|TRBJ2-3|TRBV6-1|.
TGTGCCAGCAGTGAAGATCTGGGCGGGGGGCTTTCTAGCACAGATACGCAGTATTTT
CASSEDLGGGLSSTDTQYF
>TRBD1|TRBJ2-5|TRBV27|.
TGTGCCAGCAGTCCAACCGGGACAGGGAGAGAGACCCAGTACTTC
CASSPTGTGRETQYF
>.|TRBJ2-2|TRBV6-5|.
TGTGCCAGCAGTTACTCCTCGAGCGGGGAGCTGTTTTTT
CASSYSSSGELFF
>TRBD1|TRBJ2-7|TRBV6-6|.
TGTGCCAGCATGACAGGGGACCACGAGCAGTACTTC
CASMTGDHEQYF
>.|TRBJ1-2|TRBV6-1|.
TGTGCCAGCGCCGTGACCCGCCAGGGCAATGGCTACACCTTC
CASAVTRQGNGYTF